What follows are 9 T cell receptor beta chains derived from one specimen sequenced in a study of blood T cell repertoires in COVID-19. The data were produced by immunoSEQ multiplex PCR, yet TCRdb's version contains in-frame clones alone and is incomplete. There are about 440,000 clones in the sample; about nine tenths occur only once, and about 0.57% lies in the top ten. Source material: PBMCs or T cells enriched from blood (not recorded which). Every receptor here comes from a man aged 18 to 30 who had recovered from COVID-19.

This clone occurred a few times. The J gene is TRBJ1-1, the V gene TRBV9, with 8 bases fitting TRBD1. This CDR3 region has 14 residues. J lost 0 bases, V lost 5 bases, and 3 bases had no gene match. Germline V gene sequence: CDR1 SGDLS, CDR2 YYNGEE. CDR3 residues: CASSPRGLNTEAFF. In nucleotides, the CDR3 is TGTGCCAGCAGTCCCAGGGGGCTGAACACTGAAGCTTTCTTT.

The rearrangement links TRBV28 to TRBJ1-5, with TRBD1 matching 10 bases. The V and J ends lost 1 base and 5 bases, in that order; junction bases with no gene match: 5. The CDR3 length is 16 residues. Germline CDR1 is MDHEN and CDR2 is SYDVKM. The CDR3 DNA reads as TGTGCCAGCAGTTTATCTGGACAGGGGGGCGATCAGCCCCAGCATTTT. This encodes CASSLSGQGGDQPQHF.

This clone was seen only once. This rearrangement joins TRBV11-2 to TRBJ1-6; D gene uncertain. CDR3 length equals 14 residues. CDR1 is SGHAT, CDR2 FQNNGV, per germline. Deletions cut 2 bases from V and 7 bases from J, with 9 bases between. This CDR3 is CASSLQASNSPLHF. Here the CDR3 DNA reads TGTGCCAGCAGCTTACAGGCCTCCAATTCACCCCTCCACTTT.

The chain joins TRBV2 to TRBJ1-1; 10 positions match TRBD1. The CDR3 consists of 14 residues. V dropped 11 bases and J dropped 5; count of bases not matched to a gene: 11. CDR1 is SNHLY and CDR2 is FYNNEI in the germline V gene. The CDR3 DNA reads as TGTGCCGGCACCAGGGACAGGGGAGATACTGAAGCTTTCTTT. Translated: CAGTRDRGDTEAFF.

This clone was observed a handful of times. The rearrangement links TRBV24-1 to TRBJ2-3; 12 bases agree with TRBD2. V gave up 7 bases and J gave up 3 bases; unmatched junction bases: 4. The CDR3 runs 15 residues. Germline values: CDR1 KGHDR, CDR2 SFDVKD. CDR3 nucleotides: TGTGCCACCAGGACTAGCGGGAGTCTTACAGATACGCAGTATTTT. Its protein is CATRTSGSLTDTQYF.

The chain is built from TRBV19 and TRBJ1-6; D unresolved. The CDR3 covers 14 residues. Trimming took off 1 base at V and 7 bases at J, with 8 bases between the two ends. Per the germline V gene, CDR1 is LNHDA and CDR2 is SQIVND (reference sequence). CDR3 sequence (DNA): TGTGCCAGTAGTATAGGAGGCGGGAATTCACCCCTCCACTTT. Translation: CASSIGGGNSPLHF.

The genes are TRBV5-8 and TRBJ2-2; 8 bases align to TRBD2. Germline CDR1 reads SGHTS; CDR2 reads YDEGEE. V shed 4 bases and J 5 bases; nucleotides not matched to a gene: 4. The CDR3 is 14 residues long. CDR3 DNA sequence: TGTGCCAGCAGCCGCGCGGGGGGTACCGGGGAGCTGTTTTTT. Its translation is CASSRAGGTGELFF.

This sequence joins TRBV5-5 and TRBJ1-5; D is possibly TRBD1 (6 bases). V was trimmed by 1 base and J by 7 bases, leaving 12 bases between them. There are 14 residues in the CDR3. The V gene's germline CDR1 is SGHKS and CDR2 YYEKEE (reference sequence). The CDR3 region has the DNA TGTGCCAGCAGCTTGTGGGGGCCGCGGCAGCCCCAGCATTTT. Translation gives CASSLWGPRQPQHF.

This chain connects TRBV6-5 to TRBJ1-1; no clear D. V lost 8 bases, J lost 8 bases, and 12 bases lay in between. This CDR3 spans 11 amino acids. Germline CDR1 and CDR2: MNHEY and SVGAGI. The CDR3 DNA is TGTGCCAGCTCTCTCCAGTTGGAAGCTTTCTTT. Protein product: CASSLQLEAFF.